This entry lists 17 T cell receptor beta chains sequenced from one sample in a study of cytomegalovirus exposure and HLA in healthy donors. The primer mix had 60 Vbeta and 13 Jbeta primers. Sequencing was performed with immunoSEQ multiplex PCR; in TCRdb, only in-frame clones are kept and a portion is missing. The table lists hundreds of thousands of clones, about 80% of them singletons, with roughly 0.58% in the top ten. Source material: PBMCs. The source of these receptors is a woman aged 40 to 55 in good health and CMV-seronegative.

This CDR3 is CSTSGANGYTF. CDR3 nucleotide sequence: TGCAGCACGTCAGGGGCTAATGGCTACACCTTC. V is TRBV29-1 and J is TRBJ1-2, with D possibly being TRBD1 (6 bases). V was pared by 8 bases and J by 6 bases, with 13 bases between. Looked up from germline, CDR1 is SQVTM and CDR2 is ANQGSEA. The CDR3 covers 11 residues.

This chain links TRBV5-4 with TRBJ1-2; D call uncertain. This CDR3 has 14 amino acids. In germline, CDR1 is SGHNT, CDR2 YYREEE (reference sequence). The ends were cut back, 0 bases at V and 8 bases at J, with 14 bases in the middle. CDR3: CASSLGLFGGGYTF. The CDR3 bases are TGTGCCAGCAGCTTGGGGTTATTTGGCGGGGGCTACACCTTC.

This clone was counted a few times. The chain couples TRBV5-1 to TRBJ2-7, with TRBD1 identical over 11 bases. CDR1 is SGHRS, CDR2 YFSETQ, per germline. V shed 4 bases and J 9 bases; nucleotides not matched to a gene: 12. This CDR3 spans 15 amino acids. CDR3 residues: CASSPEGTGGLRQYF. The DNA for the CDR3 is TGCGCCAGCAGCCCGGAGGGGACAGGGGGTTTGAGGCAGTACTTC.

The chain uses TRBV18 and TRBJ1-1, with a tentative D call TRBD1 (6 bases). The germline V gene has CDR1 KGHSH and CDR2 LQKENI. Trimming took 6 bases from V and 1 from J, leaving 12 bases between them. The CDR3 has 14 amino acids. The CDR3, as DNA: TGTGCCAGCTCGCAAGGGACACCGAACACTGAAGCTTTCTTT. Translated, it gives CASSQGTPNTEAFF.

Notes on this clone: The junction differs from germline at one of its ends, possibly a read error. This sample includes further DNA sequences coding for the same CDR3. The chain carries TRBV28 and TRBJ1-1, with 7 bases fitting TRBD1. Germline V gives CDR1 MDHEN, CDR2 SYDVKM. This CDR3 region has 13 residues. The CDR3 DNA follows: TGTGCCAGCAGTTATACAGGGGACACTGAGGCTTTCTTT. Residues: CASSYTGDTEAFF.

J is TRBJ2-3 and V is TRBV7-3, with D possibly TRBD1 on 5 matching bases. The CDR3 totals 14 residues. Germline loops: CDR1 SGHTA, CDR2 FQGTGA. Deletions cut 5 bases from V and 2 bases from J, with 11 bases between. CDR3 DNA: TGTGCCAGCAGCCAGGGTTTCGCCACAGATACGCAGTATTTT. It translates to CASSQGFATDTQYF.

V and J are TRBV27 and TRBJ1-6, with D possibly TRBD1 on 5 matching bases. Germline assignment: CDR1 MNHEY and CDR2 SMNVEV (reference sequence). The CDR3 spans 16 residues. Trimming cost V 0 bases and J 4 bases, with 10 bases left between them. The CDR3 DNA reads TGTGCCAGCAGTTTATCCCGGACACTTTATAATTCACCCCTCCACTTT. Translation gives CASSLSRTLYNSPLHF.

CDR3 sequence (DNA): TGTGCCAGCAGCGTAAAGGGGAACAATGAGCAGTTCTTC. This gives the protein CASSVKGNNEQFF. The chain carries TRBV9 and TRBJ2-1, with D possibly matching TRBD1 (5 bases). From germline, CDR1 is SGDLS and CDR2 YYNGEE. The V and J ends lost 1 base and 5 bases respectively, with 7 bases between them. This CDR3 is 13 amino acids long. Full variable domain (rest looked up from reference TRBV9 and TRBJ2-1): DSGVTQTPKHLITATGQRVTLRCSPRSGDLSVYWYQQSLDQGLQFLIQYYNGEERAKGNILERFSAQQFPDLHSELNLSSLELGDSALYFCASSVKGNNEQFFGPGTRLTVL.

This chain joins TRBV5-6 and TRBJ1-2; 7 bases align to TRBD1. Trimming took 4 bases from V and 4 from J; bases not matched to a gene: 7. Germline-derived CDR1 and CDR2 are SGHDT and YYEEEE. CDR3 size: 14 residues. As DNA, the CDR3 is TGTGCCAGCAGCACGGGACAGCCCGCCTATGGCTACACCTTC. It yields the protein CASSTGQPAYGYTF.

The chain links TRBV18 to TRBJ2-7; D might be TRBD2 (6 bases). This CDR3 is 12 amino acids long. Germline V gives CDR1 KGHSH, CDR2 LQKENI. V gave up 1 base and J gave up 6 bases, with 7 bases separating them. The CDR3 loop reads CASSPLEGEQYF. CDR3 DNA: TGTGCCAGCTCACCACTGGAGGGCGAGCAGTACTTC.

The V and J genes are TRBV19 and TRBJ1-1, with TRBD1 matching over 8 bases. The V gene's germline CDR1 is LNHDA and CDR2 SQIVND (reference sequence). CDR3 size: 13 residues. V shed 10 bases and J 5 bases; nucleotides not matched to a gene: 9. CDR3: CAISTGAGTEAFF. The CDR3 region has the DNA TGTGCCATCTCGACAGGGGCAGGTACTGAAGCTTTCTTT.

The chain combines TRBV4-1 with TRBJ2-3; D gene ambiguous. The germline CDR1 and CDR2 sequences are MGHRA and YSYEKL. V was trimmed by 0 bases and J by 5 bases, leaving 9 bases between them. The CDR3 extends over 14 amino acids. The CDR3 nucleotides read TGCGCCAGCAGCCAAGAAGAGCGCGGAGATACGCAGTATTTT. It codes for CASSQEERGDTQYF.

This chain links TRBV7-2 with TRBJ1-2, with D possibly TRBD1 on 5 matching bases. Germline lookup yields CDR1 SGHTA and CDR2 FQGNSA. This CDR3 is 15 amino acids long. Trimming shortened V by 4 bases and J by 4 bases, and 16 bases separated the two germline ends. Written as DNA, the CDR3 is TGTGCCAGCAGCTCCACAGCGGTGGGGGGCTATGGCTACACCTTC. This translates into CASSSTAVGGYGYTF.

The gene calls are TRBV6-1 and TRBJ2-7, with a weak D call TRBD2 (5 bases). Germline V gene sequence: CDR1 MNHNS, CDR2 SASEGT. The CDR3 has 12 residues. Trimming cost V 7 bases and J 2 bases, with 9 bases left between them. DNA for the CDR3: TGTGCCAGCAAGAGCGGACCCTACGAGCAGTACTTC. Its protein is CASKSGPYEQYF.

This clone was picked up a small number of times. This chain joins TRBV11-1 and TRBJ1-2, with D tentatively TRBD1 (6 bases). CDR1 is SGHAT and CDR2 is FQDESV in the germline V gene (reference sequence). This CDR3 is 15 amino acids long. Trimming took off 5 bases at V and 2 bases at J, with 15 bases between the two ends. CDR3 sequence reads: CASSTRLGQNYGYTF. CDR3 DNA: TGTGCCAGCAGCACTCGACTTGGACAGAACTATGGCTACACCTTC.

This chain links TRBV18 with TRBJ1-1; D uncertain. This CDR3 is built from 11 residues. The V gene lost 4 bases and the J gene lost 4 bases, with 4 bases spanning the gap. Germline V lookup: CDR1 KGHSH, CDR2 LQKENI. The DNA of the CDR3 is TGTGCCAGCTCACGAGCCACTGAAGCTTTCTTT. Protein: CASSRATEAFF.

This chain connects TRBV30 to TRBJ1-2; D not certain. The CDR3 is 18 residues long. V was clipped by 0 bases and J by 3 bases, with 23 bases between them. Germline assignment: CDR1 GTSNPN and CDR2 SVGIG (reference sequence). The CDR3: CAWSVPTPRSYSYYGYTF. The CDR3 region has the DNA TGTGCCTGGAGTGTACCTACGCCCCGTTCTTATTCCTACTATGGCTACACCTTC.